Described below is a single T cell receptor beta chain sequence and its context. Its antigen is undetermined. The entry originates in a study of CD4 T cells in relation to SARS-CoV-2 and coronaviruses. The unexposed donors gave CD4+ T cells in about 2011-2018, prior to COVID-19. The cells were cultured for over eight days before CD4+ T cells were isolated. Testing used SARS-CoV-2 S/N and four cold-coronavirus spikes on unexposed-donor CD4+ T cells, cells permitting. The V end was cut by 0 bases, the J end by 2 bases, with 4 bases between. The CDR3 extends over 13 amino acids. Germline assignment: CDR1 MNHEY and CDR2 SVGEGT. Libraries were prepared by immunoSEQ multiplex PCR; TCRdb keeps only in-frame clonotypes and omits some of them. The sample shows 25,000 to 30,000 clones, over 75% of them seen only once.

The source of this sequence is a human donor in good health. What was sequenced was CD4+ T cells from PBMCs, cultured in vitro. The V and J genes are TRBV6-2 or TRBV6-3 and TRBJ1-1; no definite D call. Here the CDR3 DNA reads TGTGCCAGCAGTTACTCGACAAACACTGAAGCTTTCTTT. Translating it yields CASSYSTNTEAFF.